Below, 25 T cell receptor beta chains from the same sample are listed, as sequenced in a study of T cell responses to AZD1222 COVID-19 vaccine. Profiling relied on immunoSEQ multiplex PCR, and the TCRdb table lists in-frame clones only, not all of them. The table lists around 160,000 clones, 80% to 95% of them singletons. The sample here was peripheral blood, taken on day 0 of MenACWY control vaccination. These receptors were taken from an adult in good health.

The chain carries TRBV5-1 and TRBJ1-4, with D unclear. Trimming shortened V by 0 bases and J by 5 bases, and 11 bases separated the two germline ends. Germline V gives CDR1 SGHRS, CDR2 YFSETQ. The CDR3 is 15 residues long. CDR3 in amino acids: CASSLEIGPNEKLFF. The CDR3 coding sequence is TGCGCCAGCAGCTTGGAAATAGGGCCGAATGAAAAACTGTTTTTT.

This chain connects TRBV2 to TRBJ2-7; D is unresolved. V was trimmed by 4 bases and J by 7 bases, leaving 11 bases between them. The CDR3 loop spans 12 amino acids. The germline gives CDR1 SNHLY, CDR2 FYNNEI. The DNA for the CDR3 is TGTGCCAGCAGTGGTGCAGGCCTGGAGCAGTACTTC. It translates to CASSGAGLEQYF.

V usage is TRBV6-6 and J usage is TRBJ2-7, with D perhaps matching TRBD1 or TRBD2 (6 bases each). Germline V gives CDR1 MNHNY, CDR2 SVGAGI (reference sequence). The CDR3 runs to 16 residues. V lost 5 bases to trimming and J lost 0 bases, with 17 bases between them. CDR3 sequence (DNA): TGTGCCAGCAGTCGAGGCCCTCGGGGGCCCTCCTACGAGCAGTACTTC. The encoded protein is CASSRGPRGPSYEQYF.

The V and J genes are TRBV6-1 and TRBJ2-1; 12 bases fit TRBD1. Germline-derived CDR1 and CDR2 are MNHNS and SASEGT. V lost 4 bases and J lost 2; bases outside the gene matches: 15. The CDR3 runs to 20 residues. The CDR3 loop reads CASSVLGTGGFDYAYNEQFF. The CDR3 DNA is TGTGCCAGCAGTGTACTCGGGACAGGGGGCTTCGACTATGCCTACAATGAGCAGTTCTTC.

The CDR3 is CASSLQGDEQFF. The CDR3 bases are TGTGCCAGCAGCCTCCAGGGGGATGAGCAGTTCTTC. The chain combines TRBV27 with TRBJ2-1; 7 bases line up with TRBD1. The CDR3 has 12 residues. V gave up 6 bases and J gave up 8 bases; unmatched junction bases: 4. Germline lookup yields CDR1 MNHEY and CDR2 SMNVEV (reference sequence).

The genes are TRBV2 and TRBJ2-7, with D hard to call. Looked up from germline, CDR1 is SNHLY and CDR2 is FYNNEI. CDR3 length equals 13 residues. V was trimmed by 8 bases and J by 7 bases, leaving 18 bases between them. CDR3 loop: CASSPVRLGEQYF. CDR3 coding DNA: TGTGCCAGCTCGCCTGTGAGGCTGGGGGAGCAGTACTTC.

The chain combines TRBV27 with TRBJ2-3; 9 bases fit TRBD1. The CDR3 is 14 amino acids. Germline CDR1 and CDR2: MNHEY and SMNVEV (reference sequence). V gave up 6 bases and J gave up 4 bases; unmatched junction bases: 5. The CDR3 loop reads CASSLTGGADTQYF. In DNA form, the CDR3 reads TGTGCCAGCAGCCTCACAGGGGGCGCAGATACGCAGTATTTT.

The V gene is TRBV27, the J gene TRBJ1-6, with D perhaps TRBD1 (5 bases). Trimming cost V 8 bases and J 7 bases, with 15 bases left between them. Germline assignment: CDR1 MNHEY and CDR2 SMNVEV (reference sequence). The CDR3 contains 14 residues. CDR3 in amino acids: CASARLQGNSPLHF. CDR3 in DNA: TGTGCCAGCGCCCGTCTCCAGGGCAATTCACCCCTCCACTTT.

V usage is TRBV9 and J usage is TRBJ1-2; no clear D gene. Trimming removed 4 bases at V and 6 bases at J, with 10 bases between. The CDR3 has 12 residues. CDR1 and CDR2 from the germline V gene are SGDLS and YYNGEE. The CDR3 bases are TGTGCCAGCAGCCTCAAAGGTGATGGCTACACCTTC. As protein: CASSLKGDGYTF.

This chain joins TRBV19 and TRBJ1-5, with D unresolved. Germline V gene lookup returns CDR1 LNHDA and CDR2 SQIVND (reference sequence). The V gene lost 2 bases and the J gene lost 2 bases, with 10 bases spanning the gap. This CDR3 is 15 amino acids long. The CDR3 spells CASSISGVGNQPQHF. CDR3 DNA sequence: TGTGCCAGTAGTATATCCGGGGTTGGCAATCAGCCCCAGCATTTT.

The CDR3 sequence: CASSEGSSSYNEQFF. DNA of the CDR3: TGTGCCAGCAGTGAAGGCAGTAGCTCCTACAATGAGCAGTTCTTC. V usage is TRBV6-1 and J usage is TRBJ2-1; D is ambiguous. V was clipped by 1 base and J by 0 bases, with 7 bases between them. Germline V CDR1 and CDR2: MNHNS, SASEGT. The CDR3 runs 15 residues.

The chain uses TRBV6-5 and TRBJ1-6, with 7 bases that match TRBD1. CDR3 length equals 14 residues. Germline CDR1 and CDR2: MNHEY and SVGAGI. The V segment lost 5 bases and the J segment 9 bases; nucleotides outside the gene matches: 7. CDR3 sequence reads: CASSITGAGSPLHF. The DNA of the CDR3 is TGTGCCAGCAGTATAACAGGGGCTGGTTCACCCCTCCACTTT.

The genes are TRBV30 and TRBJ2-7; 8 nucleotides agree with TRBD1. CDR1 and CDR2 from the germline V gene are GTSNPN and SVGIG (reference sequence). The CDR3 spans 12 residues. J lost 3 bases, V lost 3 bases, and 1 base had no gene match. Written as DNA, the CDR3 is TGTGCCTGGAGCGGACAGGGCTACGAGCAGTACTTC. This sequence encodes CAWSGQGYEQYF.

As DNA, the CDR3 is TGTGCCAGCAGCGCTGGAGGGACGCGCGATCAGCCCCAGCATTTT. Its translation is CASSAGGTRDQPQHF. This rearrangement joins TRBV9 to TRBJ1-5; tentative D call: TRBD1 (5 bases). CDR1 and CDR2 (germline): SGDLS, YYNGEE. This CDR3 contains 15 residues. V lost 3 bases to trimming and J lost 5 bases, with 15 bases between them.

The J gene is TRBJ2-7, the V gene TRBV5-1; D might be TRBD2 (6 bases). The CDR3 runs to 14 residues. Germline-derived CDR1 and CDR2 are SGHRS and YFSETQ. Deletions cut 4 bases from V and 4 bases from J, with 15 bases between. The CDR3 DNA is TGCGCCAGCAGCCAGCCTGGGGACTCTTACGAGCAGTACTTC. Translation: CASSQPGDSYEQYF.

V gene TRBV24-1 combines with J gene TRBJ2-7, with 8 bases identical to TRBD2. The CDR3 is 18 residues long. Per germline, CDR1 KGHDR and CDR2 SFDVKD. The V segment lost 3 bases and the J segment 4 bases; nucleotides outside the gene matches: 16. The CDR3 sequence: CATSDTGGQAQHGYEQYF. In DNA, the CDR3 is TGTGCCACCAGTGATACGGGGGGGCAGGCCCAACATGGATACGAGCAGTACTTC.

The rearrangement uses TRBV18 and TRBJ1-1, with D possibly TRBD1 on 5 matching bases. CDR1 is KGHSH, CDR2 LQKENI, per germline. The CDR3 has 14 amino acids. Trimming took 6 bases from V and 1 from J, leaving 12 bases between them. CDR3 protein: CASSLNTGNTEAFF. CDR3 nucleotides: TGTGCCAGCTCCCTAAACACAGGGAACACTGAAGCTTTCTTT.

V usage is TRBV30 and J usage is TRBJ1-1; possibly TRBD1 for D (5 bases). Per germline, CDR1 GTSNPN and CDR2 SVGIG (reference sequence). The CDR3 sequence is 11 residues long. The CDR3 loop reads CARRGNTEAFF. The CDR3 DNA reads TGTGCACGGAGGGGGAACACTGAAGCTTTCTTT. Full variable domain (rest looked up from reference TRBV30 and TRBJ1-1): SQTIHQWPATLVQPVGSPLSLECTVEGTSNPNLYWYRQAAGRGLQLLFYSVGIGQISSEVPQNLSASRPQDRQFILSSKKLLLSDSGFYLCARRGNTEAFFGQGTRLTVV.

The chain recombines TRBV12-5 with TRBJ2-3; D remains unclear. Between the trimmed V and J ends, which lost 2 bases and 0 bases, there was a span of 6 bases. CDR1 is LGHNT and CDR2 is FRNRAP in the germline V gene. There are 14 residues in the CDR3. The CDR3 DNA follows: TGTGCTAGTGGTTTGCCACCTAGCACAGATACGCAGTATTTT. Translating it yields CASGLPPSTDTQYF.

Here the CDR3 reads CASSPDRGQGNTEAFF. As DNA, the CDR3 is TGTGCCAGCTCACCCGACAGGGGGCAGGGGAACACTGAAGCTTTCTTT. V gene TRBV18 combines with J gene TRBJ1-1, with 10 bases fitting TRBD1. Trimming took 3 bases from V and 1 from J; bases not matched to a gene: 5. This CDR3 region has 16 residues. Germline CDR1 KGHSH, CDR2 LQKENI.

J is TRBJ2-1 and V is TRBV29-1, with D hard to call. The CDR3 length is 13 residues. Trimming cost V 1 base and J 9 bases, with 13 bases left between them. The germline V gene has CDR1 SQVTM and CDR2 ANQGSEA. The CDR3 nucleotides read TGCAGCGTTGAAGCCCGTCCCGTCGGTGAGCAGTTCTTC. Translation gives CSVEARPVGEQFF.

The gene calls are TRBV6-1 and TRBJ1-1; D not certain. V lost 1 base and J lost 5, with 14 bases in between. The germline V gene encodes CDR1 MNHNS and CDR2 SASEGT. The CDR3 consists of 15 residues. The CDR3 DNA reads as TGTGCCAGCAGTGAAGGGGTAGGGTGGTGGACTGAAGCTTTCTTT. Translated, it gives CASSEGVGWWTEAFF.

The CDR3 bases are TGTGCCAGCAGCCCCCGACGGGGGGCCTATGGCTACACCTTC. Its translation: CASSPRRGAYGYTF. V usage is TRBV5-5 and J usage is TRBJ1-2; perhaps TRBD1 as D (6 bases). Per the germline V gene, CDR1 is SGHKS and CDR2 is YYEKEE (reference sequence). CDR3 length: 14 residues. The V end was cut by 4 bases, the J end by 4 bases, with 14 bases between.

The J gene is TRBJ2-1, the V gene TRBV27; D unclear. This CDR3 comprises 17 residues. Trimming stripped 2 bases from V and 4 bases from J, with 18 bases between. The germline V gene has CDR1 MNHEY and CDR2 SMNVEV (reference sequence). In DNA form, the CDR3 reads TGTGCCAGCAGTTTAGGGATAGAAATGGGTACTTACAATGAGCAGTTCTTC. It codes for CASSLGIEMGTYNEQFF.

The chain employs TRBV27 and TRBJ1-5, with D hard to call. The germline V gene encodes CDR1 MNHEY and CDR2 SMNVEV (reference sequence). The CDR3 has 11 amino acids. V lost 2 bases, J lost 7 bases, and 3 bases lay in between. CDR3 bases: TGTGCCAGCAGTTTAGAACAGCCCCAGCATTTT. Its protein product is CASSLEQPQHF.